Listed here are 4 T cell receptor beta chains from one sample, sequenced in a study of beta chain features in type 1 diabetes. Study-wide results and caveats: Among patients with Type 1 diabetes, TCRB CDR3s were moderately but significantly shorter in every one of the four CD4+ subsets.

Sequencing targeted expressed TCRB transcripts, as all isolated RNA had been reverse transcribed. Sequencing used immunoSEQ multiplex PCR; TCRdb keeps in-frame clones, though not all of them. This table has 250,000 to 350,000 clones, 13% to 15% appearing once. Their antigens remain unidentified. The source material was naive CD4+ T cells from blood. These receptors were obtained from a man younger than 40 with type 1 diabetes.

The chain joins TRBV18 to TRBJ2-6; TRBD1 is a possible D gene (6 bases). This CDR3 region has 13 residues. Germline-derived CDR1 and CDR2 are KGHSH and LQKENI. The V end was cut by 3 bases, the J end by 7 bases, with 7 bases between. CDR3 amino acids: CASSPGTANVLTF. DNA for the CDR3: TGTGCCAGCTCACCCGGGACAGCCAACGTCCTGACTTTC.

This chain joins TRBV6-6 and TRBJ2-1; 12 nucleotides line up with TRBD2. Germline assignment: CDR1 MNHNY and CDR2 SVGAGI (reference sequence). V was clipped by 6 bases and J by 6 bases; unmatched bases: 6. The CDR3 length is 15 residues. The CDR3 DNA is TGTGCCAGCAGCAACGGACTAGCGGGATTCAATGAGCAGTTCTTC. This codes for CASSNGLAGFNEQFF.

This chain connects TRBV15 to TRBJ2-5; TRBD1 is a possible D gene (5 bases). This CDR3 contains 14 residues. Trimming removed 4 bases at V and 1 base at J, with 10 bases between. Per germline, CDR1 LNHNV and CDR2 YYDKDF (reference sequence). For the CDR3, the DNA is TGTGCCACCAGCACACTGACAGCCCAAGAGACCCAGTACTTC. This codes for CATSTLTAQETQYF. The entire variable domain, with the rest obtained from reference TRBV15 and TRBJ2-5, is as follows: DAMVIQNPRYQVTQFGKPVTLSCSQTLNHNVMYWYQQKSSQAPKLLFHYYDKDFNNEADTPDNFQSRRPNTSFCFLDIRSPGLGDTAMYLCATSTLTAQETQYFGPGTRLLVL.

This clone occurred a few times. V gene TRBV11-2 combines with J gene TRBJ2-1, with 8 nucleotides matching TRBD2. CDR1 is SGHAT and CDR2 is FQNNGV in the germline V gene. With 5 bases clipped from V and 8 bases from J, the junction kept 17 bases outside the gene matches. The CDR3 length is 17 residues. CDR3 nucleotide sequence: TGTGCCAGCAGCCCCACAGCGACAGCGGGAGTAAGTTATGAGCAGTTCTTC. It specifies CASSPTATAGVSYEQFF.